The 17 T cell receptor beta chains below were found in one sample sequenced in a study of cytomegalovirus exposure and HLA in healthy donors. PCR primers comprised 60 Vbeta and 13 Jbeta primers. Libraries were prepared by immunoSEQ multiplex PCR; TCRdb keeps only in-frame clonotypes and omits some of them. The sample has under 200,000 clones, about four fifths seen once. Sequencing was done on a sample of PBMCs. All receptors derive from a boy between 2 and 10 years old in good health and CMV-seronegative.

This clone was recorded only once. The rearrangement uses TRBV11-2 and TRBJ2-7; tentative D call: TRBD2 (5 bases). This CDR3 has 14 amino acids. Germline V gene sequence: CDR1 SGHAT, CDR2 FQNNGV. V was shortened by 7 bases and J by 0 bases, with 13 bases between the two germline ends. This CDR3 reads CASMADSNSYEQYF. CDR3 DNA sequence: TGTGCCAGCATGGCGGACTCTAACTCCTACGAGCAGTACTTC.

V gene TRBV11-2 combines with J gene TRBJ2-4, with D possibly being TRBD1 (6 bases). CDR3 size: 15 residues. Germline V CDR1 and CDR2: SGHAT, FQNNGV. The V end lost 4 bases, the J end lost 6 bases, and 16 bases lay between the germline ends. The CDR3 sequence is CASSSDRGMVNIQYF. The CDR3 DNA reads TGTGCCAGCAGCTCCGATAGGGGGATGGTAAACATTCAGTACTTC. Supplemented by reference TRBV11-2 and TRBJ2-4, the full variable domain reads EAGVAQSPRYKIIEKRQSVAFWCNPISGHATLYWYQQILGQGPKLLIQFQNNGVVDDSQLPKDRFSAERLKGVDSTLKIQPAKLEDSAVYLCASSSDRGMVNIQYFGAGTRLSVL.

The V call is TRBV28, the J call TRBJ1-2, with 8 positions matching TRBD1. V was pared by 2 bases and J by 2 bases, with 1 base of the junction left unmatched. Germline CDR1 MDHEN, CDR2 SYDVKM. The CDR3 spans 14 residues. CDR3 sequence (DNA): TGTGCCAGCAGTTTACGGGACAGGAACTATGGCTACACCTTC. It is translated as CASSLRDRNYGYTF.

The chain combines TRBV5-1 with TRBJ2-1; D not resolved. V was clipped by 0 bases and J by 7 bases, with 8 bases between them. Germline V gene data show CDR1 as SGHRS and CDR2 as YFSETQ. This CDR3 contains 13 residues. The CDR3, as DNA: TGCGCCAGCAGCTTGGGCTTTCAGAATGAGCAGTTCTTC. Its translation is CASSLGFQNEQFF.

The V call is TRBV6-6, the J call TRBJ2-3, with a possible D match to TRBD1 (6 bases). Germline-derived CDR1 and CDR2 are MNHNY and SVGAGI (reference sequence). The length of the CDR3 is 14 residues. With 10 bases removed from V and 2 bases from J, the gap between germline ends came to 16 bases. The CDR3 DNA sequence: TGTGCCACCACCATCACAGGGTACACAGATACGCAGTATTTT. As protein: CATTITGYTDTQYF.

The J gene is TRBJ2-7, the V gene TRBV6-5, with D possibly TRBD1 on 6 matching bases. Germline CDR1 and CDR2: MNHEY and SVGAGI. This CDR3 region has 12 residues. The V end lost 5 bases, the J end lost 4 bases, and 9 bases lay between the germline ends. Here the CDR3 DNA reads TGTGCCAGCAGTCCAGGACAGTACGAGCAGTACTTC. This sequence encodes CASSPGQYEQYF.

The chain links TRBV6-5 to TRBJ2-1; possible D gene TRBD2, 6 bases. Germline values: CDR1 MNHEY, CDR2 SVGAGI. This CDR3 region has 16 residues. Trimming took 1 base from V and 2 from J, leaving 12 bases between them. The CDR3 region has the DNA TGTGCCAGCAGTTACTTTGGCGGGGTCACCTACAATGAGCAGTTCTTC. Amino acid sequence: CASSYFGGVTYNEQFF.

The chain uses TRBV18 and TRBJ2-3; possible D gene TRBD2, 5 bases. The CDR3 length is 16 residues. Germline V gives CDR1 KGHSH, CDR2 LQKENI. V was pared by 2 bases and J by 2 bases, with 14 bases between. The CDR3 sequence is CASSPNQPSSTDTQYF. CDR3 bases: TGTGCCAGCTCACCAAATCAGCCTAGCTCCACAGATACGCAGTATTTT. Full variable domain (missing parts from reference TRBV18 and TRBJ2-3): NAGVMQNPRHLVRRRGQEARLRCSPMKGHSHVYWYRQLPEEGLKFMVYLQKENIIDESGMPKERFSAEFPKEGPSILRIQQVVRGDSAAYFCASSPNQPSSTDTQYFGPGTRLTVL.

The genes are TRBV7-8 and TRBJ1-1, with 7 positions matching TRBD1. V trimming: 7 bases; J trimming: 1 base; junction bases outside the gene matches: 9. Germline CDR1 reads SGHVS; CDR2 reads FQNEAQ. The CDR3 consists of 15 residues. The CDR3 spells CASTYSRGKNTEAFF. For the CDR3, the DNA is TGTGCCAGCACCTACAGCAGGGGGAAGAACACTGAAGCTTTCTTT.

The V and J genes are TRBV7-9 and TRBJ2-7, with 9 bases fitting TRBD1. The CDR3 is 15 amino acids. The V gene end was trimmed by 0 bases and the J gene end by 3 bases; junction bases not matched to a gene: 3. The germline V gene encodes CDR1 SEHNR and CDR2 FQNEAQ (reference sequence). In nucleotides, the CDR3 is TGTGCCAGCAGCTTAGCTCCGGGACAGGGCTACGAGCAGTACTTC. Residues: CASSLAPGQGYEQYF.

The chain couples TRBV27 to TRBJ1-1; TRBD1 matches 9 bases. This CDR3 is 16 amino acids long. The V gene's germline CDR1 is MNHEY and CDR2 SMNVEV (reference sequence). The ends lost 8 bases at V and 5 bases at J; junction bases unmatched: 15. The CDR3 DNA sequence: TGTGCCAGCGGCTACTTGACAGGGGGATTGGGAACTGAAGCTTTCTTT. It specifies CASGYLTGGLGTEAFF.

As concerns this clone: One end of the junction is discordant with germline, which a read error may explain. This sequence joins TRBV5-1 and TRBJ1-1; D gene unclear. This CDR3 region has 14 residues. Germline loops: CDR1 SGHRS, CDR2 YFSETQ. CDR3: CASSHYSRNAEAFF. DNA of the CDR3: TGCGCCAGCAGCCACTATTCCCGGAACGCTGAAGCTTTCTTT.

The chain is built from TRBV7-6 and TRBJ1-3, with D uncertain. Deletions cut 2 bases from V and 4 bases from J, with 9 bases between. The CDR3 covers 14 residues. CDR1 SGHVS and CDR2 FNYEAQ come from the germline V gene. The CDR3 reads CASSLRESGNTIYF. CDR3 sequence (DNA): TGTGCCAGCAGCTTACGGGAATCCGGAAACACCATATATTTT. The full variable domain, its missing parts supplied by reference TRBV7-6 and TRBJ1-3, is GAGVSQSPRYKVTKRGQDVALRCDPISGHVSLYWYRQALGQGPEFLTYFNYEAQQDKSGLPNDRFSAERPEGSISTLTIQRTEQRDSAMYRCASSLRESGNTIYFGEGSWLTVV.

This chain links TRBV4-2 with TRBJ2-1; D might be TRBD2 (6 bases). V lost 4 bases, J lost 8 bases, and 21 bases lay in between. This CDR3 spans 16 amino acids. Germline-derived CDR1 and CDR2 are LGHNA and YNFKEQ. CDR3 DNA sequence: TGTGCCAGCAGCCCCTCGCGGCGGGGCCAGACGGATGAGCAGTTCTTC. Protein sequence: CASSPSRRGQTDEQFF.

A word on this clone: A junction end diverges from the germline sequence, so it may reflect a read error. Other DNA sequences in this specimen translate into the identical CDR3. The chain recombines TRBV12-5 with TRBJ2-4; D not resolved. The germline V gene has CDR1 LGHNT and CDR2 FRNRAP. The CDR3 consists of 9 residues. CDR3 protein: CAEGLPRVF. CDR3 nucleotides: TGTGCGGAAGGCCTCCCCCGGGTCTTC. Filled out from reference TRBV12-5 and TRBJ2-4, the complete variable domain reads DARVTQTPRHKVTEMGQEVTMRCQPILGHNTVFWYRQTMMQGLELLAYFRNRAPLDDSGMPKDRFSAEMPDATLATLKIQPSEPRDSAVYFCAEGLPRVFGAGTRLSVL.

The chain couples TRBV27 to TRBJ1-2; 10 bases are shared with TRBD1. This CDR3 has 14 residues. The germline V gene has CDR1 MNHEY and CDR2 SMNVEV (reference sequence). V dropped 6 bases and J dropped 3; count of bases not matched to a gene: 4. The CDR3 DNA reads as TGTGCCAGCAGAGCGACAGGGGGCGACTATGGCTACACCTTC. It encodes CASRATGGDYGYTF.

The chain links TRBV5-1 to TRBJ2-3; 11 bases are shared with TRBD2. This CDR3 spans 16 amino acids. J was trimmed by 1 base and V by 4 bases; bases with no gene match: 5. Per the germline V gene, CDR1 is SGHRS and CDR2 is YFSETQ. DNA for the CDR3: TGCGCCAGCAGCCGGACTAGCGGGCCTCGCACAGATACGCAGTATTTT. Its protein is CASSRTSGPRTDTQYF.